This entry features one T cell receptor beta chain sequence. Its binding antigen is unknown. Per-base qualities were not stored, and no clone one base away is much larger. The immunoSEQ Assay, a bias-controlled multiplex PCR, was used to amplify TCRbeta CDR3 regions from genomic DNA. The paper's data handling went like this. Nucleated cell counts per sample were estimated from amplification of reference gene primers within the assay. To quantify the absolute abundance of each unique TCRbeta CDR3 rearrangement, sequence reads were collapsed and filtered. For each sample, productive Simpson clonality was calculated as the square root of Simpson's diversity index across productive rearrangements. The table was pulled from immuneACCESS by TCRdb, which kept in-frame rearrangements only. Such tables lose some clones; where checked, under half of the loss comes from unresolved V genes, and the rest has no known cause. The V and J calls and the clone size are those of that table, but D and trimming were determined from the DNA. The sample profile shows 250,000 to 350,000 clones; 75% to 95% of them were found once. The ten largest clones take up 0.9% to 1.2% of the sample.

This sample is part of a study of blood T cell repertoires in COVID-19 (dated by TCRdb to the early 2020s). The study in broad terms: Samples from collaborators originated in the United States, Italy and Spain and spanned both the acute and convalescent phases of COVID-19. The material from the prospective study consisted of cDNA or gDNA derived from T cells, B-cell-depleted T cells, or PBMCs. Deeply sampled blood TCRbeta repertoires from subjects exposed to, actively infected with, or recovered from COVID-19 were included in the dataset. A freely available public database, intended as a resource for researchers studying the immune response to SARS-CoV-2, is where the repertoires were released. Samples were obtained from the ongoing ImmuneRACE study (first 160 participants) and from about 1,300 subjects provided by 6 global collaborators. A de-identified subject ID, COVID-19 status, age in years and sex were almost always included in the sample metadata. HLA class I and class II types, where available, came from metadata supplied by the sample provider rather than from assay-based typing.

The CDR3 runs 12 amino acids, cysteine and phenylalanine included. CDR3 DNA is the only sequence kept; it has 36 bases, read in frame from the first base. The trim is 6 bases for V and 6 bases for J, with a gap of 9 bases between the germline ends. CDR1 and CDR2, per the germline V gene (reference sequence), are LNHDA and SQIVND. Participants in the prospective study were aged about 18 to 95 years, lived in some 24 United States geographic areas, and enrolled through a virtual design. In the prospective study, cohorts were assigned on the basis of participant-reported clinical history obtained from a screening survey and a study questionnaire. For ImmuneRACE Cohort 3, a participant was defined as recovered based on two consecutive negative NP/OP PCR tests, clearance by a healthcare professional, or resolution of symptoms. Each participant in the prospective study had whole blood, serum and a nasopharyngeal or oropharyngeal swab collected by mobile phlebotomists. Participants in the prospective study had the option to provide additional blood draws and questionnaires over a 2-month period. Prospective study blood samples were shipped either frozen or at room temperature before DNA extraction.

The research as a whole found: The quantity of clinical and demographic metadata differed by source and by participant and was supplied without curation.

Rearrangement joined TRBV19 to TRBJ1-5; the D gene identity is not certain. This TCR was recovered from a woman aged 30 to 39 who had recovered from COVID-19. The sample comprised PBMCs or T cells enriched from blood (not recorded which). The CDR3 reads CASRLPGQPQHF. The nucleotide sequence reads TGTGCCAGTAGGCTTCCGGGTCAGCCCCAGCATTTT.